The source of this T cell receptor (beta chain) is a study of cytomegalovirus exposure and HLA in healthy donors. Repertoires were generated with immunoSEQ multiplex PCR, while TCRdb's copy carries only in-frame clones and drops some. The table lists more than 50,000 clones, roughly nine tenths of them singletons. The sequence derives from a woman between 25 and 40 years old in good health and CMV-seronegative. Sequenced input: PBMCs.

CDR3 loop: CASSLLAGINEQFF. The CDR3 DNA reads TGTGCCAGCAGCTTACTGGCAGGGATCAATGAGCAGTTCTTC. This chain connects TRBV7-9 to TRBJ2-1, with TRBD1 as a possible D gene (5 bases). Germline CDR1 SEHNR, CDR2 FQNEAQ (reference sequence). The CDR3 spans 14 residues. Trimming left V 2 bases short and J 6 bases short, with 11 bases between.